What follows is one T cell receptor beta chain and its context. This clonotype was detected ten times or more. Its antigen is unknown. No much larger clonotype is one base removed from it; base qualities were not supplied. This entry belongs to a study of T cells after yellow fever vaccination (dated by TCRdb to about 2019). The study in broad terms: The SMART-Seq v4 Ultra Low Input RNA kit was used to prepare libraries from fractions with low cell numbers. Blood samples were taken at several timepoints before and after primary and secondary immunization, and bulk PBMC replicates and cell subsets were isolated. To follow T-cell clones before and after both primary and booster YFV17D yellow fever vaccination, bulk TCR alpha and beta repertoires underwent longitudinal sequencing. Two healthy male donors made up the cohort, one aged 18 to 30 years and the other aged 30 to 40 years. General study outcomes and caveats: Because abundant contaminating clonotypes from the bulk population could be contained in FACS-sorted repertoires, computational filtering was required. After the booster, most clones that had expanded after primary vaccination were detected again (roughly 96% of CD4 and 88% of CD8), suggesting broad maintenance of memory. A small fraction of clonotypes appeared in both the CD4 and CD8 compartments, likely as a result of convergent recombination. Because the study included only a couple of donors, the extent to which the findings can be generalized is limited. Compared with the primary T-cell response, the secondary T-cell response was weaker but faster, peaking on day 5 rather than day 15.

The treatment or condition label, as the study defines it: live attenuated yellow fever vaccine strain. Two biological replicates of bulk PBMCs were collected at each blood-draw timepoint. PBMCs were isolated from peripheral blood using a standard Ficoll-Paque protocol. TriZol was used to extract RNA from bulk PBMCs, CD4 and CD8 fractions, and dextramer-positive and dextramer-negative fractions. TCRdb names Illumina NovaSeq 6000 as the instrument used. TCR cDNA was synthesized by 5'RACE template switching, which introduced a universal primer site and unique molecular identifiers. Priming of cDNA synthesis was performed from both the TCR alpha and TCR beta constant segments. Library amplification used two PCR steps, and the second PCR step added sample barcodes and sequencing adapters. Sequencing of libraries was done on Illumina HiSeq 2500 (2x100 bp) or NovaSeq (2x150 bp). On the authors' methods: MIGEC was used to demultiplex reads and collapse the reads into UMI consensus sequences, and MiXCR was used for V(D)J alignment. Vaccine-responding clonotypes were identified with edgeR using replicate PBMC samples, with FDR below 0.01 and a log2 fold change above 5 up to day 15 being required. Each bulk clonotype received a CD4 or CD8 identity based on whether the sequenced CD4 or CD8 repertoire contained that clonotype at higher abundance. The public reads were quality trimmed at Q25 with fastp and then assembled into clones with MiXCR by TCRdb, keeping productive beta chains. Each entry merges the rows of one CDR3 protein and shows their most common DNA and genes. It is TCRdb's table, rather than the study itself, that gives the V and J calls and clone size. Counted in this sample were about 320,000 distinct CDR3 sequences; approximately 4.5% of them appeared once. The ten largest clones represent just under 20% of the sample.

The CDR3 goes from the cysteine to the phenylalanine over 14 residues. Only CDR3 DNA is held: 42 bases, read in frame from base 1. V is cut by 2 bases and J by 7 bases, and the space between the germline ends is 12 bases. The chain couples TRBV12-3 or TRBV12-4 to TRBJ1-3, with the D gene too uncertain to name. The specimen was PBMCs, collected 15 days after the yellow fever booster vaccination. This sequence was found in a man aged 18 to 30 who received the YFV17D yellow fever vaccine. The CDR3 sequence is CASSLQSSRNTIYF. The sequenced DNA: TGTGCCAGCAGTTTACAAAGTTCGCGGAACACCATATATTTT.